The T cell receptor beta chain described here comes from a study of vaccination and CD4 T cells after COVID-19. On the study more broadly: Sampling post-COVID took place a median 101 days after diagnosis (range 35 to 161). Cells were stimulated with overlapping spike peptides from SARS-CoV-2, HCoV-NL63, HCoV-OC43 and HCoV-229E. The study's findings and limits: In convalescent patients, 304 of 307 vaccine-specific clones were spike mono-reactive.

The assay that was used to sequence DNA from cultured CD4+ T cells was the Oncomine TCR Beta short-read assay. TCRdb called the PCR reads again in MiXCR, with one record for every CDR3 protein. The table has roughly 13,000 distinct CDR3 sequences, 50% seen once. A remark on this clonotype: Its cognate antigen is unknown.

The CDR3 has 13 amino acids. V gave up 2 bases and J gave up 13 bases, with 17 bases separating them. Germline-derived CDR1 and CDR2 are MNHEY and SVGAGI. Treatment of the sample: 10-day PBMC culture with coronavirus spike peptide pools or control peptides (ViraFEST assay). This chain uses TRBV6-5 with TRBJ1-2; D is unclear. The TCR was taken from a human donor who had recovered from COVID-19. The sequenced sample was CD4+ T cells from blood, cultured in vitro. CDR3 region: CASSYSPGGGSTF. CDR3 nucleotides: TGTGCCAGCAGTTACAGCCCAGGAGGAGGGAGCACCTTC.